Sequencing of this TCR beta chain was carried out in a study of T cell clones after liver transplantation. Remarks on this clone: Antigen unknown.

The study, taken as a whole, reports: Post-transplant, graft-donor-reactive CD4 TCRbeta sequences in blood dropped significantly in most of the 8 subjects.

Only in-frame clones appear in the TCRdb table, and some are missing; sequencing was by immunoSEQ multiplex PCR. The sample yields fewer than 85,000 clones, 80% seen once. V was trimmed by 7 bases and J by 5 bases, leaving 15 bases between them. The germline CDR1 and CDR2 sequences are MNHNY and SVGAGI (reference sequence). This CDR3 spans 14 amino acids. Specimen: CD4+ T cells from blood, collected 12 months after liver transplant. The source is a human patient who received a liver transplant. The T cells may come from the graft donor. The chain has TRBV6-6 and TRBJ1-5; possible D gene TRBD1, 5 bases. DNA of the CDR3: TGTGCCAGCACCCAGTGGGGGGGTGATCAGCCCCAGCATTTT. Translated, it gives CASTQWGGDQPQHF.